This TCR beta chain was identified in a study of blood T cells in healthy people across ages. The germline CDR1 and CDR2 sequences are SGHNT and YENEEA. V lost 0 bases to trimming and J lost 10 bases, with 9 bases between them. This CDR3 spans 12 amino acids. With a J-beta primer mix and a sample-barcoded 5' primer, a second PCR ran about 7 to 11 cycles. TCRdb used MiXCR to reprocess the 5' RACE reads, holding one entry per CDR3 protein. The data contain hundreds of thousands of distinct CDR3 sequences, around 50% of them singletons. In regard to this clonotype: Its target is unknown.

Peripheral blood was drawn, ten milliliters per donor. At least 6.5 million PBMCs were isolated per sample. Notes on the study in general: Whereas aged donors had fewer naive CD4+ cells, long-lived donors had more of them and higher diversity.

The origin of this receptor is a man aged 40-50 years in good health. The chain combines TRBV11-3 with TRBJ1-1; D gene ambiguous. The sequenced sample was blood. CDR3 sequence reads: CASSLDNGVAFF. DNA for the CDR3: TGTGCCAGCAGCTTAGATAATGGGGTAGCTTTCTTT.